This TCR beta chain was obtained from a study of T cells in Graves' hyperthyroidism and ophthalmopathy. Study summary: Peripheral blood specimens were obtained at initial diagnosis, prior to any treatment.

Aged 18 to 65, the patients had hyperthyroidism that was newly diagnosed and had lasted under 2 months. Criteria for exclusion of patients were uncontrolled infection, other autoimmune disease, pregnancy or lactation. Diagnosis rested on symptoms, serum thyroxine and TRAb, thyroid ultrasound, and orbital computed tomography. With 3 bases removed from V and 12 bases from J, the gap between germline ends came to 13 bases. CDR1 is LGHDT and CDR2 is YNNKEL in the germline V gene (reference sequence). The length of the CDR3 is 12 residues. RNA transcripts provided the source from which TCR beta CDR3 regions were amplified. The HTBI set primed first-round TCR CDR3 RT-PCR. TCRdb independently ran MiXCR on the multiplex PCR reads; one entry per CDR3 protein. The sample has 550,000 to 800,000 distinct CDR3 sequences; about 17% are singletons.

V usage is TRBV3-1 and J usage is TRBJ2-3, with a possible D match to TRBD2 (6 bases). The sequenced sample consisted of blood. The clonotype originates from a man younger than 35 with Graves' hyperthyroidism. CDR3 amino acids: CASSQTQEGQYF. In nucleotides, the CDR3 is TGTGCCAGCAGCCAGACACAGGAGGGCCAGTATTTT.